Here is one TCR beta chain with its context. Its cognate antigen is unknown. Germline lookup yields CDR1 SNHLY and CDR2 FYNNEI. V was pared by 7 bases and J by 11 bases, with 20 bases of the junction left unmatched. This CDR3 region has 16 residues. This entry is derived from a study of vaccination and CD4 T cells after COVID-19. In the study overall: Cells were stimulated with overlapping spike peptide pools from SARS-CoV-2, HCoV-NL63, HCoV-OC43 and HCoV-229E.

Sequencing of cultured CD4+ T cell DNA used the Oncomine TCR Beta short-read assay. In this case, cultured CD4+ T cells provided the extracted genomic DNA. MiXCR, applied by TCRdb to the PCR reads, yields one record per CDR3 protein. The table has roughly 11,000 distinct CDR3 sequences, about 50% seen once. Treatment described: approximately nine-day PBMC culture with coronavirus spike peptide pools or control peptides (ViraFEST assay). The culture of under 2.5 million PBMCs per well included 9.5 to 10 IU/ml IL-2 and 9.5 to 10 ug/ml peptide pools. V usage is TRBV2 and J usage is TRBJ1-2; TRBD1 aligns across 9 bases. This receptor was identified in a human donor who had recovered from COVID-19. Sequencing was carried out using CD4+ T cells from blood, cultured in vitro. CDR3 nucleotide sequence: TGTGCCAGCATCGAACTAACCGGGACAGGGACCCATGTATACACCTTC. Encoded protein: CASIELTGTGTHVYTF.